The 25 T cell receptor beta chains listed next were all sequenced from one sample in a study of T cells after yellow fever vaccination. MiXCR was run by TCRdb on the 5' RACE reads, yielding one entry per CDR3 protein. The sample lists roughly 120,000 distinct CDR3 sequences, about 7% occurring once. Source: CD4+ T cells sorted from PBMCs, taken roughly 10 days after the first yellow fever vaccination. These receptors were taken from a man younger than 35 who received the YFV17D yellow fever vaccine.

This clonotype occurred many times. This chain joins TRBV6-2 or TRBV6-3 and TRBJ2-2, with D uncertain. Germline V gene data show CDR1 as MNHEY and CDR2 as SVGEGT. V was cut by 4 bases and J by 6 bases, with 18 bases left in between. The CDR3 loop spans 16 amino acids. The CDR3 DNA is TGTGCCAGCAGTTTGGGGATCCCTTGGGAACCCGGGGAGCTGTTTTTT. Its protein is CASSLGIPWEPGELFF.

There are many counts of this clonotype. The chain couples TRBV7-2 to TRBJ2-5; tentatively, D is TRBD1 (6 bases). Germline-derived CDR1 and CDR2 are SGHTA and FQGNSA. The CDR3 sequence is 13 residues long. V was shortened by 5 bases and J by 3 bases, with 10 bases between the two germline ends. CDR3 DNA sequence: TGTGCCAGCAGCCCGAACAGGGAAGAGACCCAGTACTTC. Encoded protein: CASSPNREETQYF.

This clonotype was detected many times. The chain has TRBV7-2 and TRBJ1-1, with D possibly being TRBD1 (5 bases). V shed 3 bases and J shed 4 bases, with 12 bases lying between them. The CDR3 covers 14 residues. Germline CDR1 and CDR2: SGHTA and FQGNSA. The CDR3 loop reads CASSFSGGSTEAFF. The CDR3 nucleotides are TGTGCCAGCAGCTTTTCGGGGGGGAGCACTGAAGCTTTCTTT.

Many counts were recorded for this clonotype. V gene TRBV7-2 combines with J gene TRBJ1-6, with no clear D. This CDR3 spans 12 amino acids. The V end lost 6 bases, the J end lost 10 bases, and 10 bases lay between the germline ends. Germline V lookup: CDR1 SGHTA, CDR2 FQGNSA. CDR3 in amino acids: CASRAQGSPLHF. CDR3 bases: TGTGCCAGCAGAGCGCAAGGGTCACCCCTCCACTTT.

This clonotype was seen ten or more times. V is TRBV4-1 and J is TRBJ2-7; D possibly matches TRBD1 or TRBD2 (5 bases each). The CDR3 extends over 18 amino acids. The germline CDR1 and CDR2 sequences are MGHRA and YSYEKL. Trimming took 1 base from V and 2 from J, leaving 21 bases between them. The CDR3 sequence is CASSQGRSTGTVTYEQYF. The CDR3 DNA is TGCGCCAGCAGCCAAGGCAGGAGTACGGGGACGGTAACCTACGAGCAGTACTTC.

This clonotype was counted ten times or more. The chain combines TRBV7-2 with TRBJ1-1, with 7 bases that match TRBD1. Germline V CDR1 and CDR2: SGHTA, FQGNSA. V was clipped by 3 bases and J by 4 bases; unmatched bases: 2. The CDR3 is 13 amino acids. The CDR3: CASSFRQGTEAFF. DNA for the CDR3: TGTGCCAGCAGCTTTCGACAGGGCACTGAAGCTTTCTTT.

This clonotype was detected only a few times. The chain carries TRBV7-2 and TRBJ2-1; 13 bases match TRBD2. The CDR3 is 15 amino acids. The germline gives CDR1 SGHTA, CDR2 FQGNSA. J lost 10 bases, V lost 6 bases, and 9 bases had no gene match. The CDR3 nucleotides are TGTGCCAGCAGAGACACTAGCGGGGGGGCCGGGGAGCAGTTCTTC. Protein: CASRDTSGGAGEQFF.

This clonotype was picked up many times. The chain employs TRBV7-6 and TRBJ2-5; TRBD1 matches 7 bases. From germline, CDR1 is SGHVS and CDR2 FNYEAQ. The J segment lost 5 bases and the V segment lost 3 bases, leaving 6 bases of the junction unmatched. This CDR3 is built from 14 residues. The CDR3 sequence is CASSFIGGGETQYF. In nucleotides, the CDR3 is TGTGCCAGCAGCTTCATAGGGGGCGGGGAGACCCAGTACTTC.

In this sample, this clonotype turned up many times. The CDR3 DNA reads TGCGCCAGCAGCTCGGGACAGCGGAGTGAAAAACTGTTTTTT. Its translation: CASSSGQRSEKLFF. This rearrangement joins TRBV5-1 to TRBJ1-4; TRBD1 agrees at 7 bases. The germline gives CDR1 SGHRS, CDR2 YFSETQ. The CDR3 totals 14 residues. The V gene end was trimmed by 3 bases and the J gene end by 7 bases; junction bases not matched to a gene: 6.

This clonotype was observed at least ten times. The V call is TRBV7-8, the J call TRBJ2-7; D uncertain. The V gene lost 5 bases and the J gene lost 2 bases, with 16 bases spanning the gap. The germline V gene has CDR1 SGHVS and CDR2 FQNEAQ. The CDR3 consists of 15 residues. The CDR3 protein is CASSPNGMTPYEQYF. The CDR3 DNA follows: TGTGCCAGCAGCCCAAATGGGATGACCCCCTACGAGCAGTACTTC. Variable domain in full (rest from reference TRBV7-8 and TRBJ2-7): GAGVSQSPRYKVAKRGQDVALRCDPISGHVSLFWYQQALGQGPEFLTYFQNEAQLDKSGLPSDRFFAERPEGSVSTLKIQRTQQEDSAVYLCASSPNGMTPYEQYFGPGTRLTVT.

This clonotype appeared many times. This sequence joins TRBV3-1 and TRBJ1-4; D is undetermined. This CDR3 is built from 14 residues. Looked up from germline, CDR1 is LGHDT and CDR2 is YNNKEL (reference sequence). Trimming cost V 4 bases and J 7 bases, with 13 bases left between them. CDR3 amino acids: CASSRNPAGEKLFF. CDR3 DNA sequence: TGTGCCAGCAGCCGCAACCCCGCCGGTGAAAAACTGTTTTTT.

This clonotype has ten or more counts. This chain links TRBV5-1 with TRBJ2-7, with 9 nucleotides matching TRBD2. Germline lookup yields CDR1 SGHRS and CDR2 YFSETQ. V dropped 2 bases and J dropped 3; count of bases not matched to a gene: 3. This CDR3 spans 14 amino acids. DNA for the CDR3: TGCGCCAGCAGCTTTAGCGGGGGAGTCTACGAGCAGTACTTC. Its translation: CASSFSGGVYEQYF.

In this sample, this clonotype turned up a few times. V usage is TRBV19 and J usage is TRBJ2-3, with D unresolved. V was pared by 4 bases and J by 5 bases, with 13 bases between. Germline V lookup: CDR1 LNHDA, CDR2 SQIVND (reference sequence). There are 14 residues in the CDR3. The CDR3 spells CASSRTKDEDTQYF. The CDR3 DNA sequence: TGTGCCAGTAGTAGGACGAAAGATGAAGATACGCAGTATTTT. The entire variable domain, with the rest obtained from reference TRBV19 and TRBJ2-3, is as follows: DGGITQSPKYLFRKEGQNVTLSCEQNLNHDAMYWYRQDPGQGLRLIYYSQIVNDFQKGDIAEGYSVSREKKESFPLTVTSAQKNPTAFYLCASSRTKDEDTQYFGPGTRLTVL.

In regard to this clonotype: Since a much larger clone is just one base distant, this may be a read error. The chain is built from TRBV25-1 and TRBJ2-2; weak D call: TRBD2 (9 bases). CDR1 and CDR2 from the germline V gene are MGHDK and SYGVNS. The CDR3 is made up of 15 amino acids. The chain's CDR3 is CASSVTGGASGELVF. For the CDR3, the DNA is TGTGCCAGCAGTGTAACAGGGGGAGCTAGCGGGGAGCTGGTTTTT.

The chain combines TRBV5-1 with TRBJ2-7, with D perhaps matching TRBD2 (6 bases). The CDR3 totals 16 residues. Germline lookup yields CDR1 SGHRS and CDR2 YFSETQ. Trimming pared 5 bases from V and 6 bases from J, leaving 24 bases between. CDR3 region: CASSRVADILAGEQYF. In DNA form, the CDR3 reads TGCGCCAGCAGTCGGGTAGCGGATATCTTGGCCGGCGAGCAGTACTTC.

The chain employs TRBV6-5 and TRBJ2-7, with D uncertain. Trimming took off 2 bases at V and 7 bases at J, with 15 bases between the two ends. The CDR3 length is 14 residues. Per the germline V gene, CDR1 is MNHEY and CDR2 is SVGAGI. The CDR3 protein is CASSYDQNHREQYV. Written as DNA, the CDR3 is TGTGCCAGCAGTTACGATCAGAACCACCGGGAGCAGTACGTC.

Many counts were recorded for this clonotype. The rearrangement joins TRBV6-1 to TRBJ2-4; TRBD2 aligns across 10 bases. Germline loops: CDR1 MNHNS, CDR2 SASEGT. V shed 4 bases, J shed 0 bases, and the junction held 3 bases outside the gene matches. The CDR3 spans 16 residues. The CDR3 nucleotides are TGTGCCAGCAGTGCCCTAGCGGGGGTAGCCAAAAACATTCAGTACTTC. It encodes CASSALAGVAKNIQYF.

This sequence joins TRBV5-6 and TRBJ2-7; the D is unclear. The CDR3 spans 14 residues. CDR1 and CDR2 (germline): SGHDT, YYEEEE. With 0 bases removed from V and 2 bases from J, the gap between germline ends came to 9 bases. The CDR3 here is CASSLGAETYEQYF. In DNA form, the CDR3 reads TGTGCCAGCAGCTTGGGGGCAGAAACCTACGAGCAGTACTTC.

This clonotype was observed at least ten times. V and J are TRBV19 and TRBJ1-2; D call uncertain. The CDR3 covers 16 residues. Germline CDR1 is LNHDA and CDR2 is SQIVND (reference sequence). Trimming shortened V by 2 bases and J by 4 bases, and 17 bases separated the two germline ends. CDR3 residues: CASSINGVSLGYGYTF. For the CDR3, the DNA is TGTGCCAGTAGTATAAACGGCGTGTCATTAGGCTATGGCTACACCTTC. The entire variable domain, with the rest obtained from reference TRBV19 and TRBJ1-2, is as follows: DGGITQSPKYLFRKEGQNVTLSCEQNLNHDAMYWYRQDPGQGLRLIYYSQIVNDFQKGDIAEGYSVSREKKESFPLTVTSAQKNPTAFYLCASSINGVSLGYGYTFGSGTRLTVV.

In its sample, this clonotype was seen many times. The chain uses TRBV7-2 and TRBJ2-7; TRBD1 agrees at 7 bases. From germline, CDR1 is SGHTA and CDR2 FQGNSA. This CDR3 has 13 residues. V was clipped by 5 bases and J by 6 bases; unmatched bases: 7. In DNA form, the CDR3 reads TGTGCCAGCAGCCCCGACAGGGCCCGCGAGCAGTACGTC. Its protein product is CASSPDRAREQYV.

At least ten counts were recorded for this clonotype. The CDR3 protein is CASSHGGASEAFF. The CDR3 DNA is TGTGCCAGCAGTCATGGGGGGGCCTCTGAAGCTTTCTTT. J is TRBJ1-1 and V is TRBV27, with a possible D match to TRBD1 (6 bases). Germline V CDR1 and CDR2: MNHEY, SMNVEV (reference sequence). V lost 5 bases, J lost 6 bases, and 13 bases lay in between. The CDR3 length is 13 residues.

V usage is TRBV3-1 and J usage is TRBJ1-1; D call uncertain. V was shortened by 0 bases and J by 8 bases, with 10 bases between the two germline ends. CDR3 length equals 13 residues. Germline-derived CDR1 and CDR2 are LGHDT and YNNKEL (reference sequence). The CDR3 region is CASSQEDLSEAFF. CDR3 DNA: TGTGCCAGCAGCCAAGAGGATCTTTCGGAAGCTTTCTTT.

Comment on this clonotype: One end of the junction does not line up with germline, which may come from a read error. Written as DNA, the CDR3 is TGTGCAAGCAGTCGGCGGGGGGGCTTGTCCTACAATGAGCAGTTCTTC. Protein: CASSRRGGLSYNEQFF. The J gene is TRBJ2-1, the V gene TRBV12-3 or TRBV12-4; 9 nucleotides match TRBD2. The CDR3 consists of 16 residues.

The chain employs TRBV4-3 and TRBJ2-3; 7 bases fit TRBD2. The CDR3 is made up of 17 amino acids. Germline CDR1 and CDR2: LGHNA and YSLEER. V lost 0 bases to trimming and J lost 3 bases; unmatched junction nucleotides: 9. Here the CDR3 DNA reads TGCGCCAGCAGCCAAGAACAGGCGGGGGTGGAGACAGATACGCAGTATTTT. Amino acids: CASSQEQAGVETDTQYF.

This clonotype was counted many times. The chain links TRBV15 to TRBJ2-5; D is ambiguous. There are 14 residues in the CDR3. V lost 0 bases and J lost 5, with 10 bases in between. Germline V gives CDR1 LNHNV, CDR2 YYDKDF (reference sequence). The CDR3 loop reads CATSRDLGPETQYF. The CDR3 bases are TGTGCCACCAGCAGAGATTTGGGCCCCGAGACCCAGTACTTC.